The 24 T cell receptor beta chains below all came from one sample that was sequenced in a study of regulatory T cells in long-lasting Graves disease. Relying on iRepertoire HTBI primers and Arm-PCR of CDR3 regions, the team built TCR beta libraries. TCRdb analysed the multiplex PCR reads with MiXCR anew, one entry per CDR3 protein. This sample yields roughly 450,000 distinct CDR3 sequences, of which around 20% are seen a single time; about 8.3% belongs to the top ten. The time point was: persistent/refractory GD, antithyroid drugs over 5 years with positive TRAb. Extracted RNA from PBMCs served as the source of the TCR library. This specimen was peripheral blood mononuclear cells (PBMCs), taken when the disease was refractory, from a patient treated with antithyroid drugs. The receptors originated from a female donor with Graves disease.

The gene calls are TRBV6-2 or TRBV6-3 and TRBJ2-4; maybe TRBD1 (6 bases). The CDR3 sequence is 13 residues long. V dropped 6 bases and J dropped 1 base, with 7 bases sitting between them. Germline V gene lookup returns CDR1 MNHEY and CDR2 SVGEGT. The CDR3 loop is CASRTGAKNIQYF. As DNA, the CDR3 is TGTGCCAGCAGAACAGGGGCCAAAAACATTCAGTACTTC.

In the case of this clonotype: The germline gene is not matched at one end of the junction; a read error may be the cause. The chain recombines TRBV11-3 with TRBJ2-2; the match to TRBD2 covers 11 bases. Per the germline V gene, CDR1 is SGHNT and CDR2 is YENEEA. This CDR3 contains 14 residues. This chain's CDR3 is CASRDGLAGGGLFF. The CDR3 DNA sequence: TGTGCCAGCAGGGACGGACTAGCGGGCGGGGGGCTGTTTTTT.

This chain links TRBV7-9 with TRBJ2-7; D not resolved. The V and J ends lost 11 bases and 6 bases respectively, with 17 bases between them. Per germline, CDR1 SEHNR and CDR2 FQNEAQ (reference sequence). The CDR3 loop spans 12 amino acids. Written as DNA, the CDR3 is TGTGCCTCCCGACTTCTGATTGGCGAGCAGTACTTC. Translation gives CASRLLIGEQYF.

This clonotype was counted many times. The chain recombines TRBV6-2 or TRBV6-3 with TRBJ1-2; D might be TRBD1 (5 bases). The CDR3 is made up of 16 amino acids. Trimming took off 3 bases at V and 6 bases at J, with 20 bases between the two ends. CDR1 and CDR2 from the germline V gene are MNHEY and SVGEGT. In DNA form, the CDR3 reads TGTGCCAGCAGTTATTTGAGATGGGGCAAGCAAGATGGCTACACCTTC. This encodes CASSYLRWGKQDGYTF.

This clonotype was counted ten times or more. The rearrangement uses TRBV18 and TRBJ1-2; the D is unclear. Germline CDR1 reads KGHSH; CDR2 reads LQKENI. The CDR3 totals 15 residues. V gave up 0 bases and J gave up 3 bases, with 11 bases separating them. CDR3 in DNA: TGTGCCAGCTCACCACCGGGCAGTTTTCACTATGGCTACACCTTC. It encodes CASSPPGSFHYGYTF.

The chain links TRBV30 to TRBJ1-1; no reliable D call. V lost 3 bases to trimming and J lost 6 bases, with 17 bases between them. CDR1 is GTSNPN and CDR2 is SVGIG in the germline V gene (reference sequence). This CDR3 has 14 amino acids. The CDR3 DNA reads TGTGCCTGGAGACCTAAGGGAGTCGGGGCTGAAGCTTTCTTT. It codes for CAWRPKGVGAEAFF.

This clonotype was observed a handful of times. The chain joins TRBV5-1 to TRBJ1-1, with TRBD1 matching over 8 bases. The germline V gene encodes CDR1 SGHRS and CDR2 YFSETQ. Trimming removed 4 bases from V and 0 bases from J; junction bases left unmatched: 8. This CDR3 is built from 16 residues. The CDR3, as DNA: TGCGCCAGCAGCCCTAGGACAGGGCCGATGAACACTGAAGCTTTCTTT. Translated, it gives CASSPRTGPMNTEAFF.

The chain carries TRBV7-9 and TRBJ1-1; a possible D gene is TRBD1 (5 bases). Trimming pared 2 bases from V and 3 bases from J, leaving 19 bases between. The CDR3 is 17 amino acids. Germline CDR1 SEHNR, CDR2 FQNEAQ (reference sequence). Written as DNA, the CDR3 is TGTGCCAGCAGCTTACCCCTGGGGGAGGGTGAGGACACTGAAGCTTTCTTT. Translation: CASSLPLGEGEDTEAFF.

CDR3 in DNA: TGCAGTGCTGGGAGGGACAGCTTCTACGAGCAGTACTTC. It is translated as CSAGRDSFYEQYF. The chain recombines TRBV20-1 with TRBJ2-7; possibly TRBD1 or TRBD2 for D (7 bases each). This CDR3 has 13 residues. Between the trimmed V and J ends, which lost 5 bases and 3 bases, there was a span of 14 bases. Germline values: CDR1 DFQATT, CDR2 SNEGSKA (reference sequence).

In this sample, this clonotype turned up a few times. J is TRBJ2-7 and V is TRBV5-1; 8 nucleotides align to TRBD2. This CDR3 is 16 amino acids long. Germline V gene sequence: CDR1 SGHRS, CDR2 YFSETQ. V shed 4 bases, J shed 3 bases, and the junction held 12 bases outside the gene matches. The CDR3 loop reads CASSPAGLAGYYEQYF. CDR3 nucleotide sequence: TGCGCCAGCAGCCCCGCCGGGTTAGCGGGGTACTACGAGCAGTACTTC.

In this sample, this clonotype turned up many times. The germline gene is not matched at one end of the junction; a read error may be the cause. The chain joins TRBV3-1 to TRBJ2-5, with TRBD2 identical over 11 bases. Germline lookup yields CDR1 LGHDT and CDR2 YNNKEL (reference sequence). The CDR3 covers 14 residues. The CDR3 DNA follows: TGTGCCAGCACCCAAACTAGCGGGAGTGAGACCCAGTACTTC. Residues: CASTQTSGSETQYF.

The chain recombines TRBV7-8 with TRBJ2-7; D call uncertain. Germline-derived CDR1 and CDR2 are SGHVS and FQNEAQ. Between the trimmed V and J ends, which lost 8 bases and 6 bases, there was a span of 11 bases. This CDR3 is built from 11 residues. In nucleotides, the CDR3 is TGTGCCAGCGGAGACACGTTCGAGCAGTACTTC. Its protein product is CASGDTFEQYF.

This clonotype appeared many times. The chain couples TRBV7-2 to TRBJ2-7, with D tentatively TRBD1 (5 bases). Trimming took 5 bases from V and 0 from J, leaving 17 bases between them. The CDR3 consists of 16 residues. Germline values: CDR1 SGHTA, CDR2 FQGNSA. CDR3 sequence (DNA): TGTGCCAGCAGCAAGGGGTCGGCAGCTAGCTCCTACGAGCAGTACTTC. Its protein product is CASSKGSAASSYEQYF.

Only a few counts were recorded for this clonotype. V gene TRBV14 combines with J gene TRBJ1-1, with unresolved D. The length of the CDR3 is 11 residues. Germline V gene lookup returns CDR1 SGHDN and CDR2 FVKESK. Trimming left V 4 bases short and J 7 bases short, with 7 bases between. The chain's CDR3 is CASSLGFEAFF. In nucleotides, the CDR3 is TGTGCCAGCAGCCTAGGGTTTGAAGCTTTCTTT. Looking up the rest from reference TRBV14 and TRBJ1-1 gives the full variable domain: EAGVTQFPSHSVIEKGQTVTLRCDPISGHDNLYWYRRVMGKEIKFLLHFVKESKQDESGMPNNRFLAERTGGTYSTLKVQPAELEDSGVYFCASSLGFEAFFGQGTRLTVV.

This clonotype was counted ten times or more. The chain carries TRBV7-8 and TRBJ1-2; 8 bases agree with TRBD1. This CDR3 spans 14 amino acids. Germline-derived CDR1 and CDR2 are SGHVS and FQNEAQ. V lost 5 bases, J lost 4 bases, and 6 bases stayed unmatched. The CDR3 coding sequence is TGTGCCAGCAGCGTATCGACAGGGGCCTATGGCTACACCTTC. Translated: CASSVSTGAYGYTF.

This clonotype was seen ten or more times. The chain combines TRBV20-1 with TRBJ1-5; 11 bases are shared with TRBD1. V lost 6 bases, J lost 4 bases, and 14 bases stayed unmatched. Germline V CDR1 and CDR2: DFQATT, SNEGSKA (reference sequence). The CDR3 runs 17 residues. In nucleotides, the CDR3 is TGCAGTGCACCGGACAGGGGGCGGTTCTTTGGAAATCAGCCCCAGCATTTT. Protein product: CSAPDRGRFFGNQPQHF.

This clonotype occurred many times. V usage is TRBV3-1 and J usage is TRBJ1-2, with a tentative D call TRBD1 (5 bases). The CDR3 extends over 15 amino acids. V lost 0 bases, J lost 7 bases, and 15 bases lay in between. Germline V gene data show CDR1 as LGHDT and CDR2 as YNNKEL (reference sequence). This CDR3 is CASSQENTPRGGYTF. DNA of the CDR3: TGTGCCAGCAGCCAAGAGAACACACCGAGGGGTGGCTACACCTTC.

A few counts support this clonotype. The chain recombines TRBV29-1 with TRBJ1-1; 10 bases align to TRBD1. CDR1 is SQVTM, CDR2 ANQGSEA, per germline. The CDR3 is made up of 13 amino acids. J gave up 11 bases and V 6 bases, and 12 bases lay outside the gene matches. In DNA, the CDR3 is TGCAGCGTCTGGGACAGGGGTCGTCTGGGGGCTTTCTTT. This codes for CSVWDRGRLGAFF. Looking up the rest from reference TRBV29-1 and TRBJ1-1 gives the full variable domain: SAVISQKPSRDICQRGTSLTIQCQVDSQVTMMFWYRQQPGQSLTLIATANQGSEATYESGFVIDKFPISRPNLTFSTLTVSNMSPEDSSIYLCSVWDRGRLGAFFGQGTRLTVV.

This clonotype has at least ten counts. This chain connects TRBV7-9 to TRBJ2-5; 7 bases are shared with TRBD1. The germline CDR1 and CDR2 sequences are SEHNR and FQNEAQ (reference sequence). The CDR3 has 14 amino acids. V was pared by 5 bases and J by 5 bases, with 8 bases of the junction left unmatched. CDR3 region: CASSGRQGDETQYF. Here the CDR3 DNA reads TGTGCCAGCAGCGGACGACAGGGAGACGAGACCCAGTACTTC.

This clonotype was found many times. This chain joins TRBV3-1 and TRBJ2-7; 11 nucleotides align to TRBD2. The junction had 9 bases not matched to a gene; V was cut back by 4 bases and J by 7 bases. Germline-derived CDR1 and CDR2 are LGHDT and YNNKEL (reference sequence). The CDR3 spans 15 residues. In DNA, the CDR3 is TGTGCCAGCAGCCCCAGCACTAGCGGGGGATGGGAGCAGTACTTC. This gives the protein CASSPSTSGGWEQYF.

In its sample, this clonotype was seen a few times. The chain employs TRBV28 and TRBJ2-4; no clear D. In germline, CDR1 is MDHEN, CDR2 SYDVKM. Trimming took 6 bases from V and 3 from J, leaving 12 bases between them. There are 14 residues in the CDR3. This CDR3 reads CASSRPWSKNIQYF. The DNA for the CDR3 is TGTGCCAGCAGCCGACCCTGGAGCAAAAACATTCAGTACTTC.

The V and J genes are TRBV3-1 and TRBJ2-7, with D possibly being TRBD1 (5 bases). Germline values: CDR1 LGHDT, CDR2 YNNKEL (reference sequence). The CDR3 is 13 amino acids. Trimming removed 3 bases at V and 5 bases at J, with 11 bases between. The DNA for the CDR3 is TGTGCCAGCAGCCAGCCTGGGGCTCACGAGCAGTACTTC. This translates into CASSQPGAHEQYF.

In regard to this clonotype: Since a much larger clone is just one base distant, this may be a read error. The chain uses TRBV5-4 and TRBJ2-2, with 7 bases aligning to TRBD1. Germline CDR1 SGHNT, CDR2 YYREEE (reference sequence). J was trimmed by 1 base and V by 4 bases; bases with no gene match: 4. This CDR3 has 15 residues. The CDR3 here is CASSPGQKNTGELFF. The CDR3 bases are TGTGCCAGCAGCCCGGGACAGAAGAACACCGGGGAGCTGTTTTTT.

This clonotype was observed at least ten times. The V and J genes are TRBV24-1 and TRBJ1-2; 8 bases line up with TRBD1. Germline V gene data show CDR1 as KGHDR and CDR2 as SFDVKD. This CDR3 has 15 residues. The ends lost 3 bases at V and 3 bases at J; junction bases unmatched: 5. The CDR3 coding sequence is TGTGCCACCAGTGATCCTCTACAGGGGGACTATGGCTACACCTTC. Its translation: CATSDPLQGDYGYTF.